This T cell receptor (beta chain) was observed in a study of cytomegalovirus exposure and HLA in healthy donors. Study as a whole: The same platform was used for the 110 or so validation repertoires and the 600 to 850 first-cohort repertoires, a later analysis reported.

Produced via immunoSEQ multiplex PCR; TCRdb's table is partial and in-frame only. This table has 200,000 to 250,000 clones, approximately 83% appearing once. Regarding the study as a whole: Altogether, some 170 TCR beta chains were recorded as cytomegalovirus-associated. Cytomegalovirus status was reportedly diagnosed by the classifier with high specificity and sensitivity.

Note on this clone: Its matching antigen is unknown.

The study drew the donors from its roughly 120-subject validation cohort, separate from the roughly 710-subject first cohort. Material: PBMCs. This TCR came from a woman aged 30 to 39 in good health and CMV-seropositive.

For the CDR3, the DNA is TGCGCCAGCAGCCCGAGATTGGGTAAACAGCCCCAGCATTTT. Its translation is CASSPRLGKQPQHF. The genes are TRBV4-3 and TRBJ1-5, with D unresolved. The CDR3 loop spans 14 amino acids. CDR1 and CDR2 (germline): LGHNA, YSLEER. Trimming took off 4 bases at V and 7 bases at J, with 14 bases between the two ends.